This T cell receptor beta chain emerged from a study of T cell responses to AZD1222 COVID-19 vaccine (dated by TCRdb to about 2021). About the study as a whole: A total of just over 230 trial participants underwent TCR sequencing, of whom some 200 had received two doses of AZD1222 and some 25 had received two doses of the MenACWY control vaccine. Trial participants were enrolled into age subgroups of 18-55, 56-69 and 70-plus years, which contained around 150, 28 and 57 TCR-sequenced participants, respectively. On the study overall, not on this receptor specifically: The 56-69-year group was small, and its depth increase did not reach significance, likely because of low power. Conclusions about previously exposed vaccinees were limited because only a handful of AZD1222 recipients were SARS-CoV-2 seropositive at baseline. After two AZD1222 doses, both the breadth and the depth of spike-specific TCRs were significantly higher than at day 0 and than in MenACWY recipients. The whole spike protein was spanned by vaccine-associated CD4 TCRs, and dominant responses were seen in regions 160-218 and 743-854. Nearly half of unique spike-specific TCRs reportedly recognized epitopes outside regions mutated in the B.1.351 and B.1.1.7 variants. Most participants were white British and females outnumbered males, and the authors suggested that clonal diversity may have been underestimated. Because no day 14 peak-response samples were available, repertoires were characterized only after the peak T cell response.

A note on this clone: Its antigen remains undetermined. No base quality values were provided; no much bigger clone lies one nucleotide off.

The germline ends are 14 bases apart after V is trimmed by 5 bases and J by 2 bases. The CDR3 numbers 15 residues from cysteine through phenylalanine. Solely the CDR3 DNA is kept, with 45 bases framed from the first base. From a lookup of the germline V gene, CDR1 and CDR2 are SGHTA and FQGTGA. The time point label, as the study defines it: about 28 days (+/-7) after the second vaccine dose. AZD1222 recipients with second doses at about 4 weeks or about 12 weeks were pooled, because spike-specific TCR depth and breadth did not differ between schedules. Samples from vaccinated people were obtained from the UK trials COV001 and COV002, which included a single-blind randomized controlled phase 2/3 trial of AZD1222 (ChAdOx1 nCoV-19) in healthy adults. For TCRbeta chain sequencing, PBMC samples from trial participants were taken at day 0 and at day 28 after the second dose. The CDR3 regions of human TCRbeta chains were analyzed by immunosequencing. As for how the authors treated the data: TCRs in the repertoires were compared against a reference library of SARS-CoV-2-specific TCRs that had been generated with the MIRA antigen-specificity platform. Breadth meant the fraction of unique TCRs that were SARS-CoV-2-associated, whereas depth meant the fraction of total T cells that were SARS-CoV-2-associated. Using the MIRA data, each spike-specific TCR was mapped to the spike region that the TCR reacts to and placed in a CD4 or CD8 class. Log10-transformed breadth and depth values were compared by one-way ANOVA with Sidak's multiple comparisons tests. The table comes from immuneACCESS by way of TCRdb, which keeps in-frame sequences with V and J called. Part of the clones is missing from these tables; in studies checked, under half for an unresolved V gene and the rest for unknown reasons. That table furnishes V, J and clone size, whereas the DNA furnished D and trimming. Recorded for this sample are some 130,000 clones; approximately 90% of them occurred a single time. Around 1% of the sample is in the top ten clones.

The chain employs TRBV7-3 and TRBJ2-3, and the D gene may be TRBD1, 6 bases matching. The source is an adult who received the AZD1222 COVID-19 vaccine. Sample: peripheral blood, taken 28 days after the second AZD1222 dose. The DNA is TGTGCCAGCAGCATCCAGGGGTGGGTCACAGATACGCAGTATTTT. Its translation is CASSIQGWVTDTQYF.